This T cell receptor beta chain was profiled in a study of control samples from healthy donors and cancer patients. Deletions cut 2 bases from V and 2 bases from J, with 31 bases between. Germline V gene lookup returns CDR1 SGHVT and CDR2 SQSDAQ. This CDR3 is 21 amino acids long. Measured with immunoSEQ multiplex PCR; TCRdb has only the in-frame clones, and not every one. The sample lists 350,000 to 450,000 clones; 90% were seen once. V is TRBV7-4 and J is TRBJ2-7; the D gene is possibly TRBD2 (5 bases). Specimen: PBMCs. This sequence was found in a man aged 40-50 years with head and neck cancer. DNA for the CDR3: TGTGCCAGCAGCTTATGTCTGGGGAGAAGTAGCGCGCCGACCAGGACCTACGAGCAGTACTTC. Protein product: CASSLCLGRSSAPTRTYEQYF.